The 30 T cell receptor beta chains in this list originate from one sample, sequenced in a study of shared clonotypes between healthy human individuals. TCRdb's table, derived via immunoSEQ multiplex PCR, lists solely in-frame clones and lacks some. The sample lists 470,000 or so clones, around four fifths occurring once. The sample taken for sequencing was PBMCs. These receptor sequences come from a woman between 35 and 50 years old in good health. Some clones in this sample may be carry-over from other donors' samples.

The chain links TRBV18 to TRBJ1-1; 8 nucleotides line up with TRBD1. The CDR3 has 15 amino acids. Germline loops: CDR1 KGHSH, CDR2 LQKENI. The trim removed 4 bases at V and 1 base at J, leaving 5 bases unmatched. CDR3 coding DNA: TGTGCCAGCTCACTCGCCGGACAGGGGAACACTGAAGCTTTCTTT. It translates to CASSLAGQGNTEAFF.

The chain has TRBV27 and TRBJ2-2, with D hard to call. V lost 0 bases and J 5 bases, leaving 4 bases between the germline ends. The CDR3 length is 13 residues. Germline V CDR1 and CDR2: MNHEY, SMNVEV (reference sequence). DNA of the CDR3: TGTGCCAGCAGTTTATCTTCTACCGGGGAGCTGTTTTTT. Residues: CASSLSSTGELFF.

The chain joins TRBV7-6 to TRBJ2-7; TRBD2 matches at 8 bases. J was trimmed by 1 base and V by 4 bases; bases with no gene match: 6. CDR1 SGHVS and CDR2 FNYEAQ come from the germline V gene. This CDR3 is built from 15 residues. The CDR3 protein is CASSSGLAGSYEQYF. CDR3 in DNA: TGTGCCAGCAGCTCTGGACTAGCCGGGTCCTACGAGCAGTACTTC.

The chain uses TRBV6-6 and TRBJ1-5; tentative D call: TRBD1 (6 bases). The CDR3 spans 15 residues. Germline CDR1 MNHNY, CDR2 SVGAGI (reference sequence). With 1 base removed from V and 9 bases from J, the gap between germline ends came to 16 bases. CDR3 bases: TGTGCCAGCAGTTACTTAGGCCCCAGGGGTGGGCCCCAGCATTTT. This gives the protein CASSYLGPRGGPQHF.

This sequence joins TRBV6-6 and TRBJ2-2; tentative D call: TRBD2 (6 bases). CDR1 is MNHNY, CDR2 SVGAGI, per germline (reference sequence). The ends were cut back, 6 bases at V and 5 bases at J, with 16 bases in the middle. There are 15 residues in the CDR3. The CDR3 loop is CASRPNTAGTGELFF. CDR3 nucleotides: TGTGCCAGCAGACCCAACACGGCGGGGACCGGGGAGCTGTTTTTT.

The chain carries TRBV7-2 and TRBJ1-4; D gene unclear. The V gene lost 5 bases and the J gene lost 2 bases, with 9 bases spanning the gap. In germline, CDR1 is SGHTA, CDR2 FQGNSA. This CDR3 has 14 amino acids. The CDR3 region has the DNA TGTGCCAGCAGCCAGTGGGCCACTAATGAAAAACTGTTTTTT. It yields the protein CASSQWATNEKLFF.

The chain links TRBV5-1 to TRBJ2-3, with 9 bases that match TRBD2. J lost 2 bases, V lost 1 base, and 5 bases had no gene match. Looked up from germline, CDR1 is SGHRS and CDR2 is YFSETQ. The CDR3 extends over 16 amino acids. CDR3 bases: TGCGCCAGCAGCTTGAGCCTAGCGGGGCCCACAGATACGCAGTATTTT. Its protein product is CASSLSLAGPTDTQYF.

The chain has TRBV6-6 and TRBJ1-2; D is perhaps TRBD1 (6 bases). Germline CDR1 and CDR2: MNHNY and SVGAGI (reference sequence). Trimming took off 5 bases at V and 4 bases at J, with 17 bases between the two ends. The CDR3 extends over 15 amino acids. The CDR3 DNA is TGTGCCAGCAGTGGAGGAGGACAGTCTTTCTATGGCTACACCTTC. This sequence encodes CASSGGGQSFYGYTF.

The rearrangement uses TRBV29-1 and TRBJ1-1; the D is unclear. This CDR3 contains 11 residues. V lost 7 bases and J lost 8, with 14 bases in between. Germline V gives CDR1 SQVTM, CDR2 ANQGSEA. The CDR3, as DNA: TGCAGCGCTCAATCAGTTGCAGAAGCTTTCTTT. Protein sequence: CSAQSVAEAFF.

Concerning this clone: Other DNA sequences in the same sample also yield this CDR3. The V call is TRBV9, the J call TRBJ2-3, with 8 bases lining up with TRBD2. V shed 0 bases, J shed 2 bases, and the junction held 5 bases outside the gene matches. This CDR3 region has 16 residues. Germline-derived CDR1 and CDR2 are SGDLS and YYNGEE. The CDR3 DNA reads TGTGCCAGCAGCGTAGTGGCGGGAGGCCCCACAGATACGCAGTATTTT. Residues: CASSVVAGGPTDTQYF.

This chain uses TRBV7-9 with TRBJ1-4; perhaps TRBD1 as D (5 bases). Germline CDR1 and CDR2: SEHNR and FQNEAQ (reference sequence). The CDR3 has 15 residues. V lost 8 bases to trimming and J lost 1 base, with 14 bases between them. The CDR3 coding sequence is TGTGCCAGCTCCCGTTTCGGGGGAACTAATGAAAAACTGTTTTTT. Translating gives CASSRFGGTNEKLFF.

The chain couples TRBV2 to TRBJ1-5; 8 bases agree with TRBD1. CDR3 size: 15 residues. Germline V lookup: CDR1 SNHLY, CDR2 FYNNEI. Trimming at V came to 1 base and at J to 5 bases, leaving 4 bases not matched to a gene. CDR3 DNA: TGTGCCAGCAGTGAAGGTCCGACAGGGGATCAGCCCCAGCATTTT. Its translation: CASSEGPTGDQPQHF.

This sequence joins TRBV19 and TRBJ2-1; 7 positions match TRBD2. Germline V gene sequence: CDR1 LNHDA, CDR2 SQIVND (reference sequence). V lost 10 bases, J lost 1 base, and 4 bases stayed unmatched. The CDR3 contains 13 residues. The CDR3 region is CATYSGSYNEQFF. CDR3 bases: TGTGCCACCTATAGCGGGTCCTACAATGAGCAGTTCTTC.

The V and J genes are TRBV28 and TRBJ2-1; 7 nucleotides match TRBD2. The CDR3 spans 15 residues. The V gene end was trimmed by 2 bases and the J gene end by 7 bases; junction bases not matched to a gene: 8. The germline V gene encodes CDR1 MDHEN and CDR2 SYDVKM. In DNA, the CDR3 is TGTGCCAGCAGTTTAAAGGTCCTAGCGGTTAATGAGCAGTTCTTC. It specifies CASSLKVLAVNEQFF.

The rearrangement joins TRBV28 to TRBJ1-4; TRBD1 agrees at 7 bases. This CDR3 spans 14 amino acids. Germline trimming cut 6 bases from V and 5 bases from J; bases unmatched to any gene: 6. Looked up from germline, CDR1 is MDHEN and CDR2 is SYDVKM. CDR3 nucleotides: TGTGCCAGCAGGAAGGGACAGCTAAATGAAAAACTGTTTTTT. Its translation is CASRKGQLNEKLFF.

There are a few counts of this clone. The sample carries other DNA sequences with the same CDR3. The chain has TRBV7-2 and TRBJ2-7; D is undetermined. V lost 2 bases and J lost 3, with 2 bases in between. The germline V gene has CDR1 SGHTA and CDR2 FQGNSA. The CDR3 length is 11 residues. The CDR3 here is CASSLNYEQYF. For the CDR3, the DNA is TGTGCCAGCAGCTTAAACTACGAGCAGTACTTC.

The V and J genes are TRBV7-2 and TRBJ2-7; D call uncertain. CDR3 length: 14 residues. V dropped 7 bases and J dropped 4 bases, with 17 bases sitting between them. Germline V gene lookup returns CDR1 SGHTA and CDR2 FQGNSA. The CDR3 DNA reads TGTGCCAGCACCACCCCCGCGAAAATTTACGAGCAGTACTTC. Translated, it gives CASTTPAKIYEQYF.

This clone was seen once. The rearrangement joins TRBV4-1 to TRBJ1-2; tentative D call: TRBD1 (5 bases). V lost 0 bases to trimming and J lost 2 bases, with 10 bases between them. From germline, CDR1 is MGHRA and CDR2 YSYEKL. This CDR3 region has 15 residues. CDR3 residues: CASSQDSAGNYGYTF. In DNA, the CDR3 is TGCGCCAGCAGCCAAGATTCGGCAGGGAACTATGGCTACACCTTC.

The chain has TRBV14 and TRBJ1-2; no reliable D call. The CDR3 is made up of 15 amino acids. CDR1 is SGHDN and CDR2 is FVKESK in the germline V gene. Trimming stripped 4 bases from V and 2 bases from J, with 14 bases between. CDR3 sequence reads: CASSRRVTENYGYTF. The CDR3 DNA reads as TGTGCCAGCAGCCGCCGAGTGACTGAGAACTATGGCTACACCTTC.

Notes on this clone: The junction differs from germline at one of its ends, possibly a read error. The rearrangement links TRBV7-7 to TRBJ2-5, with 7 positions matching TRBD1. Germline V CDR1 and CDR2: SSHAT, FNYEAQ (reference sequence). CDR3 size: 15 residues. CDR3 amino acids: CASSLLPGGGETQYF. The CDR3, as DNA: TGTGCTAGCAGCTTATTGCCAGGGGGTGGGGAGACCCAGTACTTC. Supplemented by reference TRBV7-7 and TRBJ2-5, the full variable domain reads GAGVSQSPRYKVTKRGQDVTLRCDPISSHATLYWYQQALGQGPEFLTYFNYEAQPDKSGLPSDRFSAERPEGSISTLTIQRTEQRDSAMYRCASSLLPGGGETQYFGPGTRLLVL.

This rearrangement joins TRBV11-2 to TRBJ2-1; D is uncertain. The V gene's germline CDR1 is SGHAT and CDR2 FQNNGV. The CDR3 has 16 residues. Between the trimmed V and J ends, which lost 3 bases and 3 bases, there was a span of 15 bases. The CDR3 DNA is TGTGCCAGCAGCTTTTTAAACCGGGCAGGCTACAATGAGCAGTTCTTC. Translated: CASSFLNRAGYNEQFF.

There are many counts of this clone. The chain carries TRBV5-1 and TRBJ2-1; D ambiguous. The V and J ends lost 1 base and 12 bases respectively, with 17 bases between them. This CDR3 has 14 amino acids. The germline CDR1 and CDR2 sequences are SGHRS and YFSETQ. CDR3 DNA sequence: TGCGCCAGCAGCTTGACTGCGGTGTGGGATGGGCAGTTCTTC. This codes for CASSLTAVWDGQFF. Variable domain in full (rest from reference TRBV5-1 and TRBJ2-1): KAGVTQTPRYLIKTRGQQVTLSCSPISGHRSVSWYQQTPGQGLQFLFEYFSETQRNKGNFPGRFSGRQFSNSRSEMNVSTLELGDSALYLCASSLTAVWDGQFFGPGTRLTVL.

This clone was seen more than once but under ten times. V is TRBV30 and J is TRBJ1-2; TRBD1 might be the D (6 bases). The CDR3 runs 12 residues. Germline V gives CDR1 GTSNPN, CDR2 SVGIG (reference sequence). Deletions cut 5 bases from V and 4 bases from J, with 11 bases between. The CDR3 here is CAWYREVYGYTF. In DNA, the CDR3 is TGTGCCTGGTACAGGGAGGTCTATGGCTACACCTTC. Full variable domain (missing parts from reference TRBV30 and TRBJ1-2): SQTIHQWPATLVQPVGSPLSLECTVEGTSNPNLYWYRQAAGRGLQLLFYSVGIGQISSEVPQNLSASRPQDRQFILSSKKLLLSDSGFYLCAWYREVYGYTFGSGTRLTVV.

J is TRBJ2-7 and V is TRBV18; a weak D match, TRBD2 (6 bases). Trimming took 3 bases from V and 0 from J, leaving 12 bases between them. CDR3 length: 15 amino acids. Germline V gives CDR1 KGHSH, CDR2 LQKENI. The CDR3 region is CASSPGRPSSYEQYF. The CDR3, as DNA: TGTGCCAGCTCACCTGGGAGGCCGAGCTCCTACGAGCAGTACTTC.

This clone was found once. The chain joins TRBV5-6 to TRBJ1-1; 11 bases line up with TRBD1. CDR3 length: 16 amino acids. Germline V CDR1 and CDR2: SGHDT, YYEEEE. J was trimmed by 5 bases and V by 5 bases; bases with no gene match: 11. For the CDR3, the DNA is TGTGCCAGCAGTTCCGGGACAGGGGGTTCTAGGACTGAAGCTTTCTTT. This codes for CASSSGTGGSRTEAFF.

The count of this clone is one. The chain combines TRBV11-2 with TRBJ2-5; D ambiguous. The CDR3 has 15 residues. V lost 1 base, J lost 5 bases, and 14 bases lay in between. Per the germline V gene, CDR1 is SGHAT and CDR2 is FQNNGV. The CDR3 DNA reads as TGTGCCAGCAGCTTAGGAGGTTCTGACTTTGAGACCCAGTACTTC. Protein: CASSLGGSDFETQYF. The full variable domain, with the rest looked up from reference TRBV11-2 and TRBJ2-5, is EAGVAQSPRYKIIEKRQSVAFWCNPISGHATLYWYQQILGQGPKLLIQFQNNGVVDDSQLPKDRFSAERLKGVDSTLKIQPAKLEDSAVYLCASSLGGSDFETQYFGPGTRLLVL.

V gene TRBV10-3 combines with J gene TRBJ1-2; no reliable D call. From germline, CDR1 is ENHRY and CDR2 SYGVKD. This CDR3 has 17 residues. The V end lost 3 bases, the J end lost 8 bases, and 25 bases lay between the germline ends. The CDR3 spells CAISDSGAATHTRGYTF. CDR3 coding DNA: TGTGCCATCAGTGACAGTGGAGCCGCTACCCACACTAGGGGCTACACCTTC.

This chain connects TRBV19 to TRBJ2-3; D is possibly TRBD1 (5 bases). There are 17 residues in the CDR3. Trimming stripped 2 bases from V and 1 base from J, with 16 bases between. Germline V gene sequence: CDR1 LNHDA, CDR2 SQIVND (reference sequence). The DNA for the CDR3 is TGTGCCAGTAGTATAAAGGCAGGGTGGCGGCGCACAGATACGCAGTATTTT. Protein sequence: CASSIKAGWRRTDTQYF.

V and J are TRBV19 and TRBJ2-5, with a weak D call TRBD2 (6 bases). CDR3 size: 15 residues. The germline V and J ends were trimmed by 4 bases and 2 bases, with 14 bases remaining between them. Germline V lookup: CDR1 LNHDA, CDR2 SQIVND (reference sequence). The CDR3 loop reads CASSSGPSAQETQYF. CDR3 bases: TGTGCCAGTAGTAGCGGTCCTAGCGCACAAGAGACCCAGTACTTC.

This chain links TRBV6-1 with TRBJ2-1, with D perhaps matching TRBD2 (5 bases). Germline-derived CDR1 and CDR2 are MNHNS and SASEGT. This CDR3 has 14 residues. V lost 6 bases, J lost 2 bases, and 11 bases lay in between. The CDR3 sequence is CASSVASAYNEQFF. The CDR3 bases are TGTGCCAGCAGCGTAGCGAGCGCCTACAATGAGCAGTTCTTC.